A selection of T cell receptor beta chains follows, all from one sample in a study of neoadjuvant anti-PD-1 for oral cavity cancer. Here immunoSEQ multiplex PCR was the method, and the copy in TCRdb shows in-frame clones only, minus some. Of about 8,400 clones listed, roughly 74% are singletons. Source: PBMCs, taken after nivolumab (anti-PD-1) treatment. The receptors here all came from a person between 40 and 79 years old with oral cavity squamous cell carcinoma. CDR3s include the opening cysteine and the closing phenylalanine or tryptophan. A D gene is named only where the DNA matches it firmly. Size is stated for part of the rows, as once, few or many counts, or as a class when the clone is expanded.

TRBJ2-2,TRBD1,-,TRBV19,TGTGCCAGTAGTCGCCCACGGGGGACAGGGTCCACCGGGGAGCTGTTTTTT,CASSRPRGTGSTGELFF
TRBJ1-2,-,once,TRBV29-1,TGCAGCGTAGAATCTGGCTACACCTTC,CSVESGYTF
TRBJ1-1,-,-,TRBV11-2,TGTGCCAGCAGCTTAGGCCCAGGAGGGGTCGAGGAAGCTTTCTTT,CASSLGPGGVEEAFF
TRBJ1-3,-,-,TRBV5-1,TGCGCCAGCAGCCTCCTGGGACGAGCGGGAGGCTCTGGAAACACCATATATTTT,CASSLLGRAGGSGNTIYF
TRBJ2-7,-,few,TRBV27,TGTGCCAGCAGCCCGAGGGGGGGGGCCCCCTACGAGCAGTACTTC,CASSPRGGAPYEQYF
TRBJ2-3,-,-,TRBV7-6,TGTGCCAGCAGCTTCAGCGGGAGCACAGATACGCAGTATTTT,CASSFSGSTDTQYF
TRBJ1-6,-,-,TRBV5-1,TGCGCCAGCAAGGTCGGGGATTCACCCCTCCACTTT,CASKVGDSPLHF
TRBJ2-6,-,-,TRBV5-6,TGTGCCAGCAGCTGGAGGACTGGTGGGGCCAACGTCCTGACTTTC,CASSWRTGGANVLTF
TRBJ1-2,-,-,TRBV30,TGTGCCTGGAGTGGAACGGGGACTTCTAACTATGGCTACACCTTC,CAWSGTGTSNYGYTF
TRBJ2-1,TRBD2,-,TRBV9,TGTGCCAGCAGCGTAGCTACTAGCGGGGGGCCCACCTACAATGAGCAGTTCTTC,CASSVATSGGPTYNEQFF
TRBJ2-1,TRBD2,-,TRBV7-8,TGTGCCAGCAGTCCGGCTGGGACTAGCGGGAGCTCCTACAATGAGCAGTTCTTC,CASSPAGTSGSSYNEQFF
TRBJ1-2,-,-,TRBV11-2,TGTGCCAGCAGCTTAGAGGCGACACCATTGAACTATGGCTACACCTTC,CASSLEATPLNYGYTF
TRBJ2-7,-,once,TRBV5-8,TGTGCCAGCAGCTTGGTAGGGACCACGGCTGCCTACGAGCAGTACTTC,CASSLVGTTAAYEQYF
TRBJ2-2,TRBD2,-,TRBV9,TGTGCCAGCAGCGGAATCTCTAGCGGCGCCAGAGTTGGCACCGGGGAGCTGTTTTTT,CASSGISSGARVGTGELFF
TRBJ1-2,TRBD1,few,TRBV9,TGTGCCAGCAGCGGATCGGGACAGGTTCTTTATGGCTACACCTTC,CASSGSGQVLYGYTF
TRBJ1-2,-,-,TRBV5-1,TGCGCCAGCAGCCAGAACCCCGGGACCCCGGGTAGAGACACCTTC,CASSQNPGTPGRDTF
TRBJ2-1,-,once,TRBV10-1,TGCGCCAGCAGTGAGGGGAGGGGGCTCGATGAGCAGTTCTTC,CASSEGRGLDEQFF
TRBJ2-3,-,-,TRBV2,TGTGCCAGCAGTGAAAGGGCCAACTTGCTCACAGATACGCAGTATTTT,CASSERANLLTDTQYF
TRBJ2-2,TRBD1,medium-sized,TRBV29-1,TGCAGCGTTGGGCCACAGGGGACCGGGGAGCTGTTTTTT,CSVGPQGTGELFF
TRBJ2-3,TRBD2,-,TRBV9,TGTGCCAGCAGCCCCAAAGACCGGGGGGGCCGCACAGATACGCAGTATTTT,CASSPKDRGGRTDTQYF
TRBJ2-2,TRBD1,-,TRBV9,TGTGCCAGCAGCGTTAGGGGGCGCCGAACCGGGGAGCTGTTTTTT,CASSVRGRRTGELFF
TRBJ1-5,-,-,TRBV11-2,TGTGCCAGCAGCTTAGGAGGACAATTTAGCAATCAGCCCCAGCATTTT,CASSLGGQFSNQPQHF
TRBJ1-6,-,-,TRBV4-3,TGCGCCAGCAGCCGGGGACCGGCCGGGGAATATTCACCCCTCCACTTT,CASSRGPAGEYSPLHF
TRBJ2-1,TRBD2,-,TRBV30,TGTGCCTGGAGTGTAGGCGGGGGGACGGATGAGCAGTTCTTC,CAWSVGGGTDEQFF
TRBJ2-5,-,-,TRBV5-6,TGTGCCAGCAGCCCAGGCGGGGTACGGGCAGGGGAGACCCAGTACTTC,CASSPGGVRAGETQYF
TRBJ2-7,TRBD1,-,TRBV7-2,TGTGCCAGCAGCTTAGTCTCGACAGGGGGTAACTACGAGCAGTACTTC,CASSLVSTGGNYEQYF
TRBJ2-7,-,few,TRBV4-1,TGCGCCAGCAGGGGGGAATACGAGCAGTACTTC,CASRGEYEQYF
TRBJ1-1,TRBD1,few,TRBV4-2,TGTGCCAGCAGCCAAGATCGCAGGGGGACTGAAGCTTTCTTT,CASSQDRRGTEAFF
TRBJ1-2,-,-,TRBV5-6,TGTGCCAGCAGCTTACTCGGGTCCAGGGTCTATGGCTACACCTTC,CASSLLGSRVYGYTF
TRBJ2-3,TRBD2,-,TRBV19,TGTGCCAGTAGTTTCGGGACTAATTCAGATACGCAGTATTTT,CASSFGTNSDTQYF
TRBJ1-1,-,once,TRBV7-8,TGTGCCAGCAGCTTAGCCGGGTTCAACACTGAAGCTTTCTTT,CASSLAGFNTEAFF
TRBJ2-7,-,few,TRBV5-4,TGTGCCAGCAGCTTGGTTCTGGTAGGGGAGACCTACGAGCAGTACTTC,CASSLVLVGETYEQYF
TRBJ1-5,-,-,TRBV4-3,TGCGCCAGCAGCCAAGGGCAGACCAATCAGCCCCAGCATTTT,CASSQGQTNQPQHF
TRBJ2-7,-,-,TRBV4-3,TGCGCCAGCAGCCAAACCACAGGGAGCTCCTACGAGCAGTACTTC,CASSQTTGSSYEQYF
TRBJ2-1,-,-,TRBV6-1,TGTGCCAGCAGTGAAGTGAGGGCGACTTGGGATGAGCAGTTCTTC,CASSEVRATWDEQFF
TRBJ1-2,-,-,TRBV4-3,TGCGCCAGCAGCCAGGACTGGACGGACAGCGAGAACTATGGCTACACCTTC,CASSQDWTDSENYGYTF
TRBJ2-3,-,-,TRBV27,TGTGCCAGCAGTAGAGAAAAACGCACAGATACGCAGTATTTT,CASSREKRTDTQYF
TRBJ2-7,TRBD2,-,TRBV2,TGTGCCAGCACCGGGGGGCTAGCGGGGGCCTACGAGCAGTACTTC,CASTGGLAGAYEQYF
TRBJ2-3,TRBD2,-,TRBV10-3,TGTGCCTCGACTAGCGGGGTAGAGAATACGCAGTATTTT,CASTSGVENTQYF
TRBJ2-5,TRBD2,once,TRBV6-1,TGTGCCAGCAGTGACCCGGGCGGGGGGGACCAAGAGACCCAGTACTTC,CASSDPGGGDQETQYF